These 30 T cell receptor beta chains were sequenced from one sample in a study of regulatory T cells in long-lasting Graves disease. Time point specified: newly diagnosed GD, antithyroid drugs for less than 3 months. After RNA was extracted from PBMCs, the TCR library was made from it. Through Arm-PCR of CDR3 regions and iRepertoire HTBI primers, TCR beta libraries were built. MiXCR, applied by TCRdb to the multiplex PCR reads, yields one record per CDR3 protein. The repertoire holds hundreds of thousands of distinct CDR3 sequences, 15% to 17% seen once, with 22% in the top ten. Sequences were derived from peripheral blood mononuclear cells (PBMCs), sampled at new diagnosis, from a patient treated with antithyroid drugs. The receptors come from a female donor with Graves disease.

The J gene is TRBJ1-2, the V gene TRBV10-3; possibly TRBD1 for D (6 bases). The CDR3 has 15 residues. V lost 3 bases to trimming and J lost 2 bases, with 13 bases between them. The V gene's germline CDR1 is ENHRY and CDR2 SYGVKD. In DNA, the CDR3 is TGTGCCATCAGTGACACGACAGGAAACAACTATGGCTACACCTTC. It encodes CAISDTTGNNYGYTF.

This clonotype came up many times. The chain links TRBV20-1 to TRBJ1-2; D is unresolved. Trimming stripped 7 bases from V and 6 bases from J, with 12 bases between. CDR3 length: 11 amino acids. CDR1 and CDR2 (germline): DFQATT, SNEGSKA (reference sequence). DNA of the CDR3: TGCAGTGGAGGCAGCCCCAATGGCTACACCTTC. Amino acid sequence: CSGGSPNGYTF.

This clonotype was picked up many times. The rearrangement joins TRBV15 to TRBJ1-1; D remains unclear. The CDR3 spans 13 residues. V lost 3 bases to trimming and J lost 3 bases, with 8 bases between them. Germline CDR1 reads LNHNV; CDR2 reads YYDKDF (reference sequence). CDR3 DNA sequence: TGTGCCACCAGCAGCTTCTCCTACACTGAAGCTTTCTTT. Translating gives CATSSFSYTEAFF.

This clonotype was counted at least ten times. The chain uses TRBV2 and TRBJ1-5; no firm D call. The CDR3 sequence is 15 residues long. Germline lookup yields CDR1 SNHLY and CDR2 FYNNEI. Trimming removed 1 base at V and 3 bases at J, with 10 bases between. Here the CDR3 reads CASSEGADPNQPQHF. The CDR3 nucleotides read TGTGCCAGCAGTGAAGGGGCAGACCCCAATCAGCCCCAGCATTTT.

The sample holds many counts of this clonotype. V is TRBV5-1 and J is TRBJ2-1, with 9 bases aligning to TRBD1. The germline V gene has CDR1 SGHRS and CDR2 YFSETQ. The CDR3 runs 18 residues. J gave up 4 bases and V 3 bases, and 14 bases lay outside the gene matches. The CDR3 DNA is TGCGCCAGCAGCTCAGGGCGGGGGACAGGGCTCCCTTACAATGAGCAGTTCTTC. Translated: CASSSGRGTGLPYNEQFF. Combining the CDR3 with reference TRBV5-1 and TRBJ2-1 gives the whole variable domain KAGVTQTPRYLIKTRGQQVTLSCSPISGHRSVSWYQQTPGQGLQFLFEYFSETQRNKGNFPGRFSGRQFSNSRSEMNVSTLELGDSALYLCASSSGRGTGLPYNEQFFGPGTRLTVL.

This clonotype was observed once. The chain combines TRBV7-2 with TRBJ2-2; 9 bases fit TRBD2. The CDR3 has 16 residues. J lost 5 bases, V lost 5 bases, and 9 bases had no gene match. The germline CDR1 and CDR2 sequences are SGHTA and FQGNSA. The CDR3 DNA follows: TGTGCCAGCAGCCCTCCGGGCGGGAGGGCGACCGGGGAGCTGTTTTTT. Protein sequence: CASSPPGGRATGELFF.

This clonotype was recorded many times. The chain uses TRBV12-3 or TRBV12-4 and TRBJ1-2; D gene uncertain. The CDR3 totals 13 residues. V shed 2 bases and J shed 2 bases, with 6 bases lying between them. The CDR3 reads CASSLTYNYGYTF. The CDR3 DNA follows: TGTGCCAGCAGTTTAACGTACAACTATGGCTACACCTTC.

The chain couples TRBV18 to TRBJ1-1; no firm D call. The germline V gene encodes CDR1 KGHSH and CDR2 LQKENI. Between the trimmed V and J ends, which lost 4 bases and 0 bases, there was a span of 15 bases. This CDR3 contains 16 residues. The CDR3 DNA is TGTGCCAGCTCACTGGGAGGCAGCAAGATGAACACTGAAGCTTTCTTT. Amino acids: CASSLGGSKMNTEAFF. Variable domain in full (rest from reference TRBV18 and TRBJ1-1): NAGVMQNPRHLVRRRGQEARLRCSPMKGHSHVYWYRQLPEEGLKFMVYLQKENIIDESGMPKERFSAEFPKEGPSILRIQQVVRGDSAAYFCASSLGGSKMNTEAFFGQGTRLTVV.

The chain couples TRBV27 to TRBJ1-1, with D hard to call. The CDR3 spans 13 residues. Germline lookup yields CDR1 MNHEY and CDR2 SMNVEV (reference sequence). V shed 5 bases and J shed 3 bases, with 10 bases lying between them. DNA for the CDR3: TGTGCCAGCAGTGGACGTCGGGACACTGAAGCTTTCTTT. It encodes CASSGRRDTEAFF.

The chain employs TRBV12-3 or TRBV12-4 and TRBJ2-3; 7 bases are a match to TRBD1. The CDR3 is 13 amino acids. With 6 bases clipped from V and 8 bases from J, the junction kept 8 bases outside the gene matches. The CDR3 loop reads CASRSTGVATQYF. The CDR3 DNA is TGTGCCAGCAGAAGTACAGGGGTGGCTACGCAGTATTTT.

This clonotype turned up a few times. J is TRBJ2-1 and V is TRBV7-2; 14 bases match TRBD2. Per germline, CDR1 SGHTA and CDR2 FQGNSA. This CDR3 contains 20 residues. V shed 5 bases and J 8 bases; nucleotides not matched to a gene: 20. CDR3 amino acids: CASSPIPSGLAGVEIDEQFF. The CDR3 DNA is TGTGCCAGCAGCCCAATCCCATCGGGACTAGCGGGAGTTGAAATCGATGAGCAGTTCTTC.

This clonotype was recorded a few times. The chain uses TRBV20-1 and TRBJ1-2, with unresolved D. The CDR3 length is 12 residues. Germline V CDR1 and CDR2: DFQATT, SNEGSKA (reference sequence). Trimming stripped 8 bases from V and 2 bases from J, with 12 bases between. Written as DNA, the CDR3 is TGCAGTCCGTCTGACGGGAACTATGGCTACACCTTC. Translation gives CSPSDGNYGYTF.

V is TRBV7-9 and J is TRBJ2-2, with TRBD1 matching 7 bases. The CDR3 loop spans 16 amino acids. V dropped 5 bases and J dropped 2; count of bases not matched to a gene: 8. Germline V gene sequence: CDR1 SEHNR, CDR2 FQNEAQ (reference sequence). The CDR3 nucleotides are TGTGCCAGCAGCCATTACCGGGACAGAAACACCGGGGAGCTGTTTTTT. It yields the protein CASSHYRDRNTGELFF.

This clonotype was seen more than once but under ten times. An end of the junction does not agree with germline; a read error may underlie this. The chain couples TRBV19 to TRBJ1-5; unclear D gene. Looked up from germline, CDR1 is LNHDA and CDR2 is SQIVND (reference sequence). The CDR3 is 11 residues long. In nucleotides, the CDR3 is TGTGCCAGTAGTAGCAGTCAGCCCCAGCATTTT. This translates into CASSSSQPQHF.

This clonotype came up many times. The CDR3 DNA is TGTGCCAGCAGCCGTAGCGGGAGTCCTGGGGATACGCAGTATTTT. Its translation is CASSRSGSPGDTQYF. The V and J genes are TRBV7-2 and TRBJ2-3; TRBD2 agrees at 9 bases. The ends lost 5 bases at V and 6 bases at J; junction bases unmatched: 9. The CDR3 consists of 15 residues. CDR1 and CDR2 from the germline V gene are SGHTA and FQGNSA.

There are many counts of this clonotype. The chain carries TRBV6-5 and TRBJ2-1, with 7 positions matching TRBD2. Looked up from germline, CDR1 is MNHEY and CDR2 is SVGAGI. CDR3 size: 19 residues. V lost 4 bases, J lost 3 bases, and 18 bases stayed unmatched. The CDR3 reads CASSSGRQVGRVGYNEQFF. The CDR3, as DNA: TGTGCCAGCAGTTCGGGAAGGCAGGTAGGGAGGGTTGGCTACAATGAGCAGTTCTTC.

The rearrangement joins TRBV18 to TRBJ1-2; a possible D gene is TRBD1 (5 bases). Trimming shortened V by 5 bases and J by 1 base, and 11 bases separated the two germline ends. This CDR3 has 14 residues. CDR1 is KGHSH, CDR2 LQKENI, per germline. CDR3: CASSAMDINYGYTF. The CDR3 nucleotides read TGTGCCAGCTCAGCCATGGACATTAACTATGGCTACACCTTC.

In its sample, this clonotype was seen a few times. V usage is TRBV13 and J usage is TRBJ1-2; the D is unclear. CDR1 is PRHDT and CDR2 is FYEKMQ in the germline V gene (reference sequence). The CDR3 has 13 amino acids. V was pared by 7 bases and J by 6 bases, with 15 bases between. In DNA form, the CDR3 reads TGTGCCAGCACCATTAGGAGAGTACATGGCTACACCTTC. Translating gives CASTIRRVHGYTF. Combining the CDR3 with reference TRBV13 and TRBJ1-2 gives the whole variable domain AAGVIQSPRHLIKEKRETATLKCYPIPRHDTVYWYQQGPGQDPQFLISFYEKMQSDKGSIPDRFSAQQFSDYHSELNMSSLELGDSALYFCASTIRRVHGYTFGSGTRLTVV.

The V and J genes are TRBV19 and TRBJ2-1; TRBD2 matches at 10 bases. The trim removed 5 bases at V and 8 bases at J, leaving 9 bases unmatched. Germline lookup yields CDR1 LNHDA and CDR2 SQIVND (reference sequence). The CDR3 is 15 amino acids. DNA for the CDR3: TGTGCCAGTAGTCCCCCCAGCGGGAGGGGCGATGAGCAGTTCTTC. It codes for CASSPPSGRGDEQFF.

This clonotype has a count of ten or more. The chain employs TRBV11-2 and TRBJ1-1; D is unclear. The CDR3 loop spans 14 amino acids. Trimming removed 3 bases at V and 2 bases at J, with 10 bases between. Germline V gene sequence: CDR1 SGHAT, CDR2 FQNNGV. CDR3 nucleotide sequence: TGTGCCAGCAGCTTCCTAACAGCTAACACTGAAGCTTTCTTT. This sequence encodes CASSFLTANTEAFF.

The chain joins TRBV18 to TRBJ2-5, with 11 bases aligning to TRBD2. CDR1 and CDR2 (germline): KGHSH, LQKENI. The CDR3 spans 16 residues. The J segment lost 0 bases and the V segment lost 5 bases, leaving 5 bases of the junction unmatched. The CDR3 reads CASSTRLAGYQETQYF. DNA of the CDR3: TGTGCCAGCTCAACAAGACTAGCGGGGTACCAAGAGACCCAGTACTTC.

This clonotype was recorded at least ten times. The chain uses TRBV4-1 and TRBJ1-1, with 7 bases aligning to TRBD1. With V trimmed by 1 base and J by 8 bases, 1 base remained unmatched. This CDR3 comprises 12 residues. Germline V gene lookup returns CDR1 MGHRA and CDR2 YSYEKL. This CDR3 reads CASSQVTGEAFF. The CDR3 DNA reads TGCGCCAGCAGCCAAGTGACAGGGGAAGCTTTCTTT.

In its sample, this clonotype was seen many times. The CDR3 DNA sequence: TGTGCCAGCAGGCGCGAACTAGCGGGAAAGGATGAGCAGTTCTTC. It yields the protein CASRRELAGKDEQFF. V is TRBV6-1 and J is TRBJ2-1; 10 bases are a match to TRBD2. CDR1 and CDR2 from the germline V gene are MNHNS and SASEGT. The CDR3 totals 15 residues. V was pared by 6 bases and J by 8 bases, with 10 bases of the junction left unmatched.

The rearrangement links TRBV7-3 to TRBJ1-1; D remains unclear. Germline V gene lookup returns CDR1 SGHTA and CDR2 FQGTGA. V was shortened by 6 bases and J by 3 bases, with 20 bases between the two germline ends. CDR3 length: 16 amino acids. The CDR3 bases are TGTGCCAGCAGAAGCCGACACCCGGCTCCTCACACTGAAGCTTTCTTT. It encodes CASRSRHPAPHTEAFF.

This clonotype was seen ten or more times. The chain is built from TRBV6-1 and TRBJ2-5; no firm D call. V dropped 7 bases and J dropped 5 bases, with 14 bases sitting between them. Germline CDR1 reads MNHNS; CDR2 reads SASEGT. The CDR3 consists of 13 residues. The CDR3 is CASKVAVGETQYF. The CDR3 nucleotides are TGTGCCAGCAAGGTGGCAGTGGGGGAGACCCAGTACTTC.

This clonotype appeared a few times. This rearrangement joins TRBV9 to TRBJ2-7; 7 bases agree with TRBD1. Losses at the gene ends were 4 bases for V and 3 bases for J; bases not matched to a gene: 10. This CDR3 is built from 15 residues. Germline-derived CDR1 and CDR2 are SGDLS and YYNGEE. The CDR3 DNA follows: TGTGCCAGCAGCCCGAGAGGGGACAGTTTCTACGAGCAGTACTTC. As protein: CASSPRGDSFYEQYF.

J is TRBJ2-1 and V is TRBV6-1, with D hard to call. The length of the CDR3 is 13 residues. CDR1 and CDR2 (germline): MNHNS, SASEGT. Trimming took off 3 bases at V and 9 bases at J, with 12 bases between the two ends. CDR3 DNA: TGTGCCAGCAGTGAGTCTATGTGGACTGAGCAGTTCTTC. Its protein is CASSESMWTEQFF.

This clonotype was counted ten times or more. The chain uses TRBV12-3 or TRBV12-4 and TRBJ1-1, with 7 positions matching TRBD1. CDR3 size: 18 residues. Trimming at V came to 2 bases and at J to 1 base, leaving 13 bases not matched to a gene. The CDR3 spells CASSLRIQGLVRNTEAFF. The CDR3 DNA is TGTGCCAGCAGTTTAAGAATACAGGGGCTTGTCCGGAACACTGAAGCTTTCTTT.

This clonotype has only a few counts. As DNA, the CDR3 is TGTGCCACAGCTACGGGGGTAGCCAAAAACATTCAGTACTTC. Its protein is CATATGVAKNIQYF. J is TRBJ2-4 and V is TRBV19; the D gene is possibly TRBD2 (6 bases). The CDR3 runs to 14 residues. Germline CDR1 is LNHDA and CDR2 is SQIVND (reference sequence). V lost 10 bases and J 0 bases, leaving 13 bases between the germline ends.

The chain joins TRBV7-9 to TRBJ2-5, with a weak D call TRBD1 (6 bases). CDR3 length: 15 amino acids. CDR1 is SEHNR and CDR2 is FQNEAQ in the germline V gene (reference sequence). Trimming removed 4 bases at V and 4 bases at J, with 16 bases between. CDR3 in amino acids: CASSSRDIFGETQYF. CDR3 DNA: TGTGCCAGCAGCTCCCGGGACATCTTCGGAGAGACCCAGTACTTC.